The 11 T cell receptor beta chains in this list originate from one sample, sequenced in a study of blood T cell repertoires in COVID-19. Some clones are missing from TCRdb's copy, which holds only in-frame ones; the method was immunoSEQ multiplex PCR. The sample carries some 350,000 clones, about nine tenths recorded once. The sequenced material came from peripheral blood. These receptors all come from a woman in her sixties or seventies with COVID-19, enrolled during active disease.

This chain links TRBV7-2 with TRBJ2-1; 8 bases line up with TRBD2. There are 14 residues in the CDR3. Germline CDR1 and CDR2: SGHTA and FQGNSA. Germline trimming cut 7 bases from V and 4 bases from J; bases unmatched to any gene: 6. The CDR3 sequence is CASTPGGGYNEQFF. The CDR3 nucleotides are TGTGCCAGCACCCCCGGGGGGGGGTACAATGAGCAGTTCTTC.

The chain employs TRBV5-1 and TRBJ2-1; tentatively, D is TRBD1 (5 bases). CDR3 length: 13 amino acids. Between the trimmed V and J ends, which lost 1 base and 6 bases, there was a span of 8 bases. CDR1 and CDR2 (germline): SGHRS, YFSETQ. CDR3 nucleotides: TGCGCCAGCAGCTTGATAGGGGCCAATGAGCAGTTCTTC. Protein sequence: CASSLIGANEQFF.

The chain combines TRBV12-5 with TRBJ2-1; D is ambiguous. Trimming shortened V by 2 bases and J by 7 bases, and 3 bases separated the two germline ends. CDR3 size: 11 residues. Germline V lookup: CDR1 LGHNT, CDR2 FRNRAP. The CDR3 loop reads CASGLRNEQFF. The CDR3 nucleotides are TGTGCTAGTGGTTTGCGTAATGAGCAGTTCTTC.

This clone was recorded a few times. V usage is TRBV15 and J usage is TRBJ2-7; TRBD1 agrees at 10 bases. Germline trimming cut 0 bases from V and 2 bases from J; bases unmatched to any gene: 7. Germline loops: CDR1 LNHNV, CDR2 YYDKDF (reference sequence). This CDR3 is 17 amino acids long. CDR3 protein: CATSRDPPDRGPYEQYF. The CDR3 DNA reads TGTGCCACCAGCAGAGATCCCCCCGACAGGGGGCCCTACGAGCAGTACTTC.

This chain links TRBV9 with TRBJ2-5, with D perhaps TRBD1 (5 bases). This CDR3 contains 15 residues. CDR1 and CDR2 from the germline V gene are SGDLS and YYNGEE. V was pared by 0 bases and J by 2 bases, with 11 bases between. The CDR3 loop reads CASSVATGPQETQYF. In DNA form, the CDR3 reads TGTGCCAGCAGCGTAGCAACAGGCCCTCAAGAGACCCAGTACTTC.

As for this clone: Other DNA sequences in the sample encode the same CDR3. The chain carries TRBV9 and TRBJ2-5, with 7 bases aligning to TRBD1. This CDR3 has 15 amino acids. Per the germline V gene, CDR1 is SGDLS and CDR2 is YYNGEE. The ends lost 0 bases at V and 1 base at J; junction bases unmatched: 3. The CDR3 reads CASSVAGTAQETQYF. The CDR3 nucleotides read TGTGCCAGCAGCGTAGCGGGGACAGCCCAAGAGACCCAGTACTTC.

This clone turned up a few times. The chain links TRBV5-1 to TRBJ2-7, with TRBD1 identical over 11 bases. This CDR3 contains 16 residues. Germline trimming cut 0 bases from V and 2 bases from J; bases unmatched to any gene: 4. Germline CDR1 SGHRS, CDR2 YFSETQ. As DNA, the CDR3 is TGCGCCAGCAGCTTGGGTCCGGGACAGGGGGCCTACGAGCAGTACTTC. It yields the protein CASSLGPGQGAYEQYF.

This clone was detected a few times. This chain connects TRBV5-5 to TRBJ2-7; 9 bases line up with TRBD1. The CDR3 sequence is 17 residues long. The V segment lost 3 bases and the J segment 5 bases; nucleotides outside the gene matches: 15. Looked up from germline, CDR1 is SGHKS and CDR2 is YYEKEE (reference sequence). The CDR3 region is CASSSSGTGWTFDEQYF. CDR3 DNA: TGTGCCAGCAGCTCCTCCGGGACAGGGTGGACTTTCGACGAGCAGTACTTC. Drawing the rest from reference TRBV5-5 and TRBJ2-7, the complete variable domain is DAGVTQSPTHLIKTRGQQVTLRCSPISGHKSVSWYQQVLGQGPQFIFQYYEKEERGRGNFPDRFSARQFPNYSSELNVNALLLGDSALYLCASSSSGTGWTFDEQYFGPGTRLTVT.

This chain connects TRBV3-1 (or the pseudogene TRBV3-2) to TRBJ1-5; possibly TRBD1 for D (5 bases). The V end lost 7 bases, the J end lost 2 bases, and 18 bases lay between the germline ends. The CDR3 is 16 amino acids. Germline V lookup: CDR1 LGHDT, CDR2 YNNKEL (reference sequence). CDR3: CASTKEGRLGNQPQHF. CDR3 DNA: TGTGCCAGCACAAAAGAGGGGCGACTAGGCAATCAGCCCCAGCATTTT.

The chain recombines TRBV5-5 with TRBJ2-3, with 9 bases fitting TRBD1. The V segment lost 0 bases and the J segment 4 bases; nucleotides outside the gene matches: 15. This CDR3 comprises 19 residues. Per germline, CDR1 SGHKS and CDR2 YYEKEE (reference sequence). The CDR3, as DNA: TGTGCCAGCAGCTTGGTACCGGACAGGGGCGGAGGAAGTCCAGATACGCAGTATTTT. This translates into CASSLVPDRGGGSPDTQYF. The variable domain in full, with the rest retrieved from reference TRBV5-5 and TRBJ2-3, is DAGVTQSPTHLIKTRGQQVTLRCSPISGHKSVSWYQQVLGQGPQFIFQYYEKEERGRGNFPDRFSARQFPNYSSELNVNALLLGDSALYLCASSLVPDRGGGSPDTQYFGPGTRLTVL.

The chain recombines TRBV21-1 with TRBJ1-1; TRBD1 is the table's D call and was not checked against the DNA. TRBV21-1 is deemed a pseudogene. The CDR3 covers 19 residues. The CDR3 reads CASSNPPVVTSDSKIEAFF. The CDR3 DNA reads TGTGCCAGCAGCAATCCTCCCGTTGTAACTTCGGACAGCAAGATAGAAGCTTTCTTT.